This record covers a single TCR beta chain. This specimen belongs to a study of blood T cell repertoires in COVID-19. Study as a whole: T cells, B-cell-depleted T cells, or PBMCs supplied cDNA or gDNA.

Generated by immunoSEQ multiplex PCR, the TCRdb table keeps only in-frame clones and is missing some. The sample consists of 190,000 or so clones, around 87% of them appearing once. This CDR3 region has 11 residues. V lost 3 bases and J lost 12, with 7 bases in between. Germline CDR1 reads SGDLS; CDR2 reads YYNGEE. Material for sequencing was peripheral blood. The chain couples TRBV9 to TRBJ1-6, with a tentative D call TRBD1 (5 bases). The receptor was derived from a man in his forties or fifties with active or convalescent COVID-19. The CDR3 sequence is CASSGQGPLHF. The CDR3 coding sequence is TGTGCCAGCAGCGGGCAGGGACCCCTCCACTTT. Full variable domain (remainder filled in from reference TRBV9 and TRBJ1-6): DSGVTQTPKHLITATGQRVTLRCSPRSGDLSVYWYQQSLDQGLQFLIQYYNGEERAKGNILERFSAQQFPDLHSELNLSSLELGDSALYFCASSGQGPLHFGNGTRLTVT.